This entry features one TCR beta chain sequence. Its antigen is not known. The tumor samples were collected prior to definitive surgery or chemotherapy. This entry comes from a study of high-grade serous ovarian cancer treatment subgroups. About the study: Each sample yielded on average roughly 8,200 unique TCR beta rearrangements from roughly 15,000 reads.

Overall study results and limits: These tumor repertoires lack spatial information from bulk sequencing. CDR1 and CDR2 were left unanalyzed; analyses focused on CDR3.

TCRdb's copy holds only in-frame clones and misses some; the assay was immunoSEQ multiplex PCR. The data hold 7,500 to 8,500 clones, with approximately 72% observed a single time. The CDR3 loop spans 12 amino acids. V gave up 3 bases and J gave up 6 bases, with 9 bases separating them. Germline values: CDR1 KGHSH, CDR2 LQKENI. V is TRBV18 and J is TRBJ2-7, with D perhaps matching TRBD2 (6 bases). The sequence came from a human donor with high-grade serous ovarian cancer. The sequenced sample consisted of tumor tissue. The CDR3 here is CASSPGGREQYF. CDR3 nucleotide sequence: TGTGCCAGCTCACCGGGGGGACGCGAGCAGTACTTC.